These 24 T cell receptor beta chains were all obtained from the same sample, sequenced in a study of CDR3 diversity in severe acne. TCRdb recomputed calls from the PCR reads with MiXCR, one row per CDR3 protein. The sample lists under 95,000 distinct CDR3 sequences, around 50% occurring once. The sequencing input was blood. The receptor source for this set is a male donor in good health, serving as a control.

This rearrangement joins TRBV6-5 to TRBJ2-7, with D unresolved. CDR1 MNHEY and CDR2 SVGAGI come from the germline V gene. The length of the CDR3 is 12 residues. V lost 6 bases, J lost 2 bases, and 8 bases lay in between. CDR3 nucleotides: TGTGCCAGCAGCGCGGAAACCTACGAGCAGTACTTC. Translating it yields CASSAETYEQYF.

This chain links TRBV7-2 with TRBJ2-7, with 7 bases identical to TRBD1. Unmatched junction bases numbered 9, after V lost 5 bases and J lost 5 bases. CDR3 length: 14 amino acids. The V gene's germline CDR1 is SGHTA and CDR2 FQGNSA. DNA of the CDR3: TGTGCCAGCAGCCCAACGACAGGGATCCACGAGCAGTACTTC. It codes for CASSPTTGIHEQYF.

CDR3: CASSFPLGGQGVGGANVLTF. The CDR3 nucleotides read TGTGCCAGCAGCTTCCCCTTGGGGGGACAGGGGGTCGGTGGGGCCAACGTCCTGACTTTC. The chain links TRBV11-2 to TRBJ2-6; 11 bases are a match to TRBD1. Trimming cost V 3 bases and J 3 bases; bases outside gene matches: 13. This CDR3 spans 20 amino acids. Germline loops: CDR1 SGHAT, CDR2 FQNNGV.

This chain connects TRBV9 to TRBJ2-5; 7 bases fit TRBD2. V lost 4 bases, J lost 1 base, and 10 bases stayed unmatched. The CDR3 runs to 16 residues. The germline V gene encodes CDR1 SGDLS and CDR2 YYNGEE. CDR3 residues: CASSRTSSGAQETQYF. The CDR3, as DNA: TGTGCCAGCAGCCGAACATCTAGCGGCGCCCAAGAGACCCAGTACTTC. The entire variable domain, with the rest obtained from reference TRBV9 and TRBJ2-5, is as follows: DSGVTQTPKHLITATGQRVTLRCSPRSGDLSVYWYQQSLDQGLQFLIQYYNGEERAKGNILERFSAQQFPDLHSELNLSSLELGDSALYFCASSRTSSGAQETQYFGPGTRLLVL.

The rearrangement uses TRBV5-1 and TRBJ1-1, with 9 positions matching TRBD1. V dropped 3 bases and J dropped 4; count of bases not matched to a gene: 16. The CDR3 runs 18 residues. Germline CDR1 and CDR2: SGHRS and YFSETQ. CDR3 sequence (DNA): TGCGCCAGCAGCTCGATGGGACAGGGAAGGAGAATGAGCACTGAAGCTTTCTTT. Encoded protein: CASSSMGQGRRMSTEAFF.

This chain links TRBV5-1 with TRBJ1-1; D is unresolved. V lost 6 bases, J lost 4 bases, and 16 bases lay in between. CDR3 length: 14 amino acids. Germline V gene data show CDR1 as SGHRS and CDR2 as YFSETQ. CDR3 nucleotides: TGCGCCAGCAAGAGCCATTCGGCCGGCACTGAAGCTTTCTTT. It is translated as CASKSHSAGTEAFF. Full variable domain (missing parts from reference TRBV5-1 and TRBJ1-1): KAGVTQTPRYLIKTRGQQVTLSCSPISGHRSVSWYQQTPGQGLQFLFEYFSETQRNKGNFPGRFSGRQFSNSRSEMNVSTLELGDSALYLCASKSHSAGTEAFFGQGTRLTVV.

Details on this clonotype: A junction end diverges from the germline sequence, so it may reflect a read error. The chain links TRBV7-7 to TRBJ2-5; TRBD1 might be the D (5 bases). The CDR3 has 17 amino acids. Germline CDR1 reads SSHAT; CDR2 reads FNYEAQ (reference sequence). CDR3 residues: CASSLDVGLPPQETQYF. The CDR3 coding sequence is TGTGCTAGCAGCTTAGATGTGGGGCTCCCTCCTCAAGAGACCCAGTACTTC.

Relative to its sample, this clonotype is large. This rearrangement joins TRBV10-2 to TRBJ2-7, with 8 bases identical to TRBD1. Germline V lookup: CDR1 WSHSY, CDR2 SAAADI. Losses at the gene ends were 2 bases for V and 3 bases for J; bases not matched to a gene: 3. This CDR3 contains 14 residues. The DNA for the CDR3 is TGCGCCAGCAGTGAGAGTGGACAGGGCTACGAGCAGTACTTC. Translation: CASSESGQGYEQYF.

This chain joins TRBV6-5 and TRBJ1-2, with D hard to call. This CDR3 is built from 14 residues. Deletions cut 4 bases from V and 2 bases from J, with 11 bases between. The germline CDR1 and CDR2 sequences are MNHEY and SVGAGI. CDR3 in DNA: TGTGCCAGCAGTTTACTCCAGCAAAACTATGGCTACACCTTC. Protein: CASSLLQQNYGYTF.

This CDR3 is CASRPTGELFF. CDR3 in DNA: TGTGCCAGCCGCCCAACCGGGGAGCTGTTTTTT. This sequence joins TRBV9 and TRBJ2-2; D call uncertain. The CDR3 is 11 amino acids. V was pared by 7 bases and J by 5 bases, with 6 bases between. CDR1 and CDR2 from the germline V gene are SGDLS and YYNGEE.

The chain has TRBV2 and TRBJ2-5, with D perhaps TRBD2 (5 bases). The germline gives CDR1 SNHLY, CDR2 FYNNEI. The V end was cut by 6 bases, the J end by 2 bases, with 13 bases between. This CDR3 comprises 14 residues. CDR3 sequence: CASRVSLAQETQYF. For the CDR3, the DNA is TGTGCCAGCAGAGTATCTTTAGCGCAAGAGACCCAGTACTTC.

The V call is TRBV25-1, the J call TRBJ1-2; the D is unclear. The CDR3 consists of 14 residues. V gave up 6 bases and J gave up 3 bases, with 14 bases separating them. Germline V lookup: CDR1 MGHDK, CDR2 SYGVNS. The CDR3 coding sequence is TGTGCCAGCAGCCAAGGGTACAAGGACTATGGCTACACCTTC. It is translated as CASSQGYKDYGYTF.

This chain joins TRBV19 and TRBJ1-5; D gene uncertain. There are 12 residues in the CDR3. Deletions cut 1 base from V and 6 bases from J, with 4 bases between. Germline V CDR1 and CDR2: LNHDA, SQIVND (reference sequence). DNA for the CDR3: TGTGCCAGTAGTATAGCGGCTCAGCCCCAGCATTTT. Its translation: CASSIAAQPQHF.

CDR3 DNA sequence: TGTGCCACCGGCCGGGGAGAGGGGGCGTGGGCTTTCTTT. Its translation is CATGRGEGAWAFF. This chain links TRBV6-5 with TRBJ1-1; 7 positions agree with TRBD1. Germline V gene lookup returns CDR1 MNHEY and CDR2 SVGAGI. The CDR3 loop spans 13 amino acids. V gave up 10 bases and J gave up 11 bases; unmatched junction bases: 16.

The genes are TRBV20-1 and TRBJ2-5, with D unresolved. Deletions cut 0 bases from V and 5 bases from J, with 4 bases between. CDR1 and CDR2 (germline): DFQATT, SNEGSKA (reference sequence). The CDR3 is made up of 11 amino acids. The CDR3 is CSARDRETQYF. CDR3 bases: TGCAGTGCTAGAGATCGGGAGACCCAGTACTTC.

CDR3 in DNA: TGTGCCAGCAGTCTAGCGGCAAACACCGGGGAGCTGTTTTTT. Amino acids: CASSLAANTGELFF. V usage is TRBV11-3 and J usage is TRBJ2-2; 7 positions agree with TRBD2. The CDR3 is 14 residues long. Per the germline V gene, CDR1 is SGHNT and CDR2 is YENEEA. With 6 bases clipped from V and 2 bases from J, the junction kept 3 bases outside the gene matches.

At least ten counts were recorded for this clonotype. The rearrangement uses TRBV7-2 and TRBJ1-2; D remains unclear. The germline V and J ends were trimmed by 4 bases and 4 bases, with 13 bases remaining between them. The length of the CDR3 is 14 residues. Germline CDR1 and CDR2: SGHTA and FQGNSA. The CDR3 DNA reads TGTGCCAGCAGCTCTCCTCAACCCCTCTATGGCTACACCTTC. It is translated as CASSSPQPLYGYTF.

The table lists this clonotype with a few counts. V usage is TRBV7-6 and J usage is TRBJ2-5; 10 bases align to TRBD1. The germline gives CDR1 SGHVS, CDR2 FNYEAQ. The ends lost 4 bases at V and 5 bases at J; junction bases unmatched: 7. This CDR3 region has 15 residues. Here the CDR3 DNA reads TGTGCCAGCAGCTCGGGACAGGGGATTTTCGAGACCCAGTACTTC. Its translation is CASSSGQGIFETQYF.

In its sample, this clonotype was seen once. The V gene is TRBV30, the J gene TRBJ1-4, with D unclear. Trimming stripped 0 bases from V and 8 bases from J, with 13 bases between. The germline V gene encodes CDR1 GTSNPN and CDR2 SVGIG (reference sequence). CDR3 length: 14 residues. The CDR3: CAWSVSWEREKLFF. The CDR3 region has the DNA TGTGCCTGGAGTGTATCCTGGGAGAGGGAAAAACTGTTTTTT.

This clonotype was counted once. With a much larger clone just one base away, this may be a read error. The chain is built from TRBV12-3 or TRBV12-4 and TRBJ2-5, with 9 bases matching TRBD1. This CDR3 spans 14 amino acids. Trimming removed 6 bases from V and 5 bases from J; junction bases left unmatched: 7. CDR3 DNA sequence: TGTGCCAGCAGCCAGGACAGGGGCGAGGAGACCCAGTACTTC. It specifies CASSQDRGEETQYF.

As for this clonotype: A clone one base away is much larger, so this may be a read error. V is TRBV11-2 and J is TRBJ2-6; 9 nucleotides agree with TRBD1. This CDR3 is 19 amino acids long. Germline CDR1 SGHAT, CDR2 FQNNGV. After removal of 6 bases from V and 2 bases from J, the junction contained 14 bases not matched to a gene. In nucleotides, the CDR3 is TGTGCCAGCAGACCCAGGACTCGGGACAGGGACACTGGGGCCAACGTCCTGACTTTC. Its protein is CASRPRTRDRDTGANVLTF.

This clonotype was seen repeatedly, ten times or more. The chain joins TRBV9 to TRBJ1-5, with TRBD1 as a possible D gene (5 bases). CDR3 size: 15 residues. Germline CDR1 SGDLS, CDR2 YYNGEE. V lost 0 bases and J lost 5, with 12 bases in between. The CDR3 region is CASSVAGDRYQPQHF. The CDR3 bases are TGTGCCAGCAGCGTAGCTGGGGACCGTTATCAGCCCCAGCATTTT.

As concerns this clonotype: One base away lies a much larger clone, so this may be a sequencing read error. The CDR3 reads CSARVAGVETRYF. CDR3 nucleotide sequence: TGCAGTGCTAGGGTAGCGGGAGTTGAGACCCGGTACTTC. The rearrangement links TRBV20-1 to TRBJ2-5, with TRBD2 matching over 9 bases. Per germline, CDR1 DFQATT and CDR2 SNEGSKA (reference sequence). The CDR3 runs 13 residues.

This clonotype was counted ten times or more. The V gene is TRBV9, the J gene TRBJ2-7, with 9 positions matching TRBD1. CDR3 size: 16 residues. Germline V lookup: CDR1 SGDLS, CDR2 YYNGEE. V was clipped by 0 bases and J by 4 bases; unmatched bases: 8. DNA for the CDR3: TGTGCCAGCAGCGTAGGACAGGGGGGCGGGAGATACGAGCAGTACTTC. As protein: CASSVGQGGGRYEQYF. Looking up the rest from reference TRBV9 and TRBJ2-7 gives the full variable domain: DSGVTQTPKHLITATGQRVTLRCSPRSGDLSVYWYQQSLDQGLQFLIQYYNGEERAKGNILERFSAQQFPDLHSELNLSSLELGDSALYFCASSVGQGGGRYEQYFGPGTRLTVT.